These 18 T cell receptor beta chains share one sample of origin, sequenced in a study of regulatory and conventional T cells in RAG deficiency. Assay used: immunoSEQ multiplex PCR; TCRdb lists only in-frame clones, some missing. The sample shows 25,000 to 35,000 clones, 85% to 90% of them seen only once. The same sample was also used in a study of regulatory T cells. That source adds: The primer mix had 52 TRBV and 13 TRBJ primers.

The sequencing sample was made of CD8+ T cells sorted from blood. Receptors were obtained from a human donor in good health.

CDR3 sequence: CASIGTFTGELFF. The CDR3 DNA is TGTGCCAGCATAGGGACATTCACCGGGGAGCTGTTTTTT. The V gene is TRBV6-6, the J gene TRBJ2-2, with D perhaps TRBD1 (6 bases). The V gene lost 7 bases and the J gene lost 4 bases, with 10 bases spanning the gap. This CDR3 region has 13 residues. Looked up from germline, CDR1 is MNHNY and CDR2 is SVGAGI (reference sequence).

CDR3 region: CASSPSHGNTGELFF. The CDR3 region has the DNA TGCGCCAGCAGTCCTTCTCACGGGAACACCGGGGAGCTGTTTTTT. J is TRBJ2-2 and V is TRBV4-1; no firm D call. Germline V gene data show CDR1 as MGHRA and CDR2 as YSYEKL. The V gene lost 6 bases and the J gene lost 1 base, with 12 bases spanning the gap. This CDR3 region has 15 residues.

The CDR3 here is CASSTDKSNYGYTF. CDR3 bases: TGTGCCAGCAGTACAGATAAATCTAACTATGGCTACACCTTC. The rearrangement uses TRBV2 and TRBJ1-2; D gene uncertain. Germline V lookup: CDR1 SNHLY, CDR2 FYNNEI. Trimming removed 5 bases from V and 0 bases from J, with 10 bases in between. The length of the CDR3 is 14 residues. The variable domain in full, completed from reference TRBV2 and TRBJ1-2, reads EPEVTQTPSHQVTQMGQEVILRCVPISNHLYFYWYRQILGQKVEFLVSFYNNEISEKSEIFDDQFSVERPDGSNFTLKIRSTKLEDSAMYFCASSTDKSNYGYTFGSGTRLTVV.

The chain joins TRBV4-1 to TRBJ1-1; D uncertain. The CDR3 covers 15 residues. Trimming cost V 0 bases and J 4 bases, with 12 bases left between them. In germline, CDR1 is MGHRA, CDR2 YSYEKL. The CDR3 loop reads CASSQDFPSLTEAFF. In DNA, the CDR3 is TGCGCCAGCAGCCAAGATTTTCCCTCTCTCACTGAAGCTTTCTTT.

A single count supports this clone. This chain uses TRBV5-8 with TRBJ1-5, with D possibly TRBD1 on 5 matching bases. The ends were cut back, 3 bases at V and 1 base at J, with 11 bases in the middle. The length of the CDR3 is 15 residues. Germline CDR1 is SGHTS and CDR2 is YDEGEE. The CDR3 loop is CASSSRVGSNQPQHF. The CDR3 DNA is TGTGCCAGCAGCTCCAGGGTCGGGAGCAATCAGCCCCAGCATTTT.

The V gene is TRBV27, the J gene TRBJ1-5, with 8 bases lining up with TRBD1. After removal of 5 bases from V and 3 bases from J, the junction contained 9 bases not matched to a gene. Germline V gene data show CDR1 as MNHEY and CDR2 as SMNVEV (reference sequence). This CDR3 spans 16 amino acids. CDR3 bases: TGTGCCAGCAGTAAATCTACAGGGGGTTTCAATCAGCCCCAGCATTTT. Translation gives CASSKSTGGFNQPQHF.

The chain is built from TRBV5-1 and TRBJ2-1, with 11 bases matching TRBD1. There are 18 residues in the CDR3. The V gene end was trimmed by 0 bases and the J gene end by 7 bases; junction bases not matched to a gene: 12. Looked up from germline, CDR1 is SGHRS and CDR2 is YFSETQ. CDR3 bases: TGCGCCAGCAGCTTGGTGAGGACAGGGGGCGATCAGGGGAATGAGCAGTTCTTC. Amino acid sequence: CASSLVRTGGDQGNEQFF.

This clone appeared once. The chain combines TRBV30 with TRBJ2-5; D may correspond to TRBD1 or TRBD2 (5 bases each). V was clipped by 0 bases and J by 3 bases, with 11 bases between them. This CDR3 region has 14 residues. Germline V CDR1 and CDR2: GTSNPN, SVGIG (reference sequence). CDR3 amino acids: CAWSVRGLEETQYF. The CDR3 DNA reads TGTGCCTGGAGTGTTCGGGGCTTGGAAGAGACCCAGTACTTC.

The V gene is TRBV10-1, the J gene TRBJ1-1, with 7 bases fitting TRBD1. Per the germline V gene, CDR1 is WNHNN and CDR2 is SYGVQD (reference sequence). The V segment lost 3 bases and the J segment 12 bases; nucleotides outside the gene matches: 4. The CDR3 has 11 residues. As DNA, the CDR3 is TGCGCCAGCAGTGACAGGGGGAAGACTTTCTTT. It translates to CASSDRGKTFF.

The V call is TRBV11-2, the J call TRBJ1-3; TRBD1 agrees at 8 bases. V lost 4 bases to trimming and J lost 7 bases; unmatched junction nucleotides: 6. Germline lookup yields CDR1 SGHAT and CDR2 FQNNGV. The CDR3 contains 14 residues. The CDR3 region is CASSSGQGRNTIYF. The DNA for the CDR3 is TGTGCCAGCAGCTCCGGACAGGGCAGGAACACCATATATTTT.

This chain connects TRBV10-1 to TRBJ2-7, with D maybe TRBD1 (6 bases). Trimming left V 3 bases short and J 1 base short, with 10 bases between. Per the germline V gene, CDR1 is WNHNN and CDR2 is SYGVQD (reference sequence). The CDR3 contains 14 residues. The CDR3 is CASSETGKSYEQYF. The CDR3 coding sequence is TGCGCCAGCAGTGAAACAGGGAAATCCTACGAGCAGTACTTC.

The rearrangement links TRBV6-5 to TRBJ2-7, with D possibly matching TRBD2 (5 bases). Between the trimmed V and J ends, which lost 2 bases and 3 bases, there was a span of 11 bases. Germline assignment: CDR1 MNHEY and CDR2 SVGAGI. The CDR3 is 14 amino acids. The CDR3 DNA follows: TGTGCCAGCAGTTACGGACGGACTCACTACGAGCAGTACTTC. It is translated as CASSYGRTHYEQYF.

V is TRBV7-2 and J is TRBJ2-3, with D perhaps matching TRBD2 (5 bases). The CDR3 is 17 amino acids. Germline CDR1 is SGHTA and CDR2 is FQGNSA. Trimming pared 8 bases from V and 5 bases from J, leaving 26 bases between. CDR3 loop: CASGGARRPPAGDTQYF. CDR3 nucleotide sequence: TGTGCCAGCGGCGGCGCCCGGCGGCCACCTGCGGGAGATACGCAGTATTTT.

The rearrangement uses TRBV28 and TRBJ1-1; D possibly corresponds to TRBD1 (6 bases). Germline CDR1 reads MDHEN; CDR2 reads SYDVKM. The CDR3 runs to 12 residues. V was shortened by 7 bases and J by 4 bases, with 10 bases between the two germline ends. The DNA for the CDR3 is TGTGCCAGCAACAGGGATCGCACTGAAGCTTTCTTT. Residues: CASNRDRTEAFF.

This clone was counted a single time. This sequence joins TRBV5-8 and TRBJ1-2; D possibly corresponds to TRBD1 (6 bases). Trimming removed 0 bases from V and 2 bases from J, with 8 bases in between. Germline V gives CDR1 SGHTS, CDR2 YDEGEE. This CDR3 spans 14 amino acids. This CDR3 reads CASSLGQGNYGYTF. The CDR3 DNA sequence: TGTGCCAGCAGCTTGGGGCAGGGGAACTATGGCTACACCTTC.

V gene TRBV19 combines with J gene TRBJ2-7; TRBD2 agrees at 10 bases. This CDR3 spans 15 amino acids. Germline values: CDR1 LNHDA, CDR2 SQIVND (reference sequence). V trimming: 1 base; J trimming: 1 base; junction bases outside the gene matches: 1. CDR3 loop: CASSIVGLASYEQYF. Here the CDR3 DNA reads TGTGCCAGTAGTATAGTGGGACTAGCGTCCTACGAGCAGTACTTC.

The chain combines TRBV6-6 with TRBJ1-5; a possible D gene is TRBD1 (6 bases). The CDR3 contains 15 residues. Trimming shortened V by 4 bases and J by 7 bases, and 17 bases separated the two germline ends. Germline V gene lookup returns CDR1 MNHNY and CDR2 SVGAGI (reference sequence). The CDR3: CASSFSPYQGQPQHF. The DNA of the CDR3 is TGTGCCAGCAGTTTCTCCCCCTATCAGGGGCAGCCCCAGCATTTT.

The rearrangement uses TRBV7-3 and TRBJ1-1; 8 nucleotides line up with TRBD1. The V and J ends lost 4 bases and 1 base, in that order; junction bases with no gene match: 2. CDR3 length: 14 amino acids. Germline-derived CDR1 and CDR2 are SGHTA and FQGTGA. The CDR3 region has the DNA TGTGCCAGCAGCTCCGGGACAGGGAACACTGAAGCTTTCTTT. Its protein is CASSSGTGNTEAFF.